The next 29 T cell receptor beta chains were all read from a single sample in a study of blood T cell repertoires in COVID-19. Measured with immunoSEQ multiplex PCR; TCRdb has only the in-frame clones, and not every one. This table has some 300,000 clones, roughly 89% appearing once. What was sequenced was peripheral blood. The receptors were gathered from a woman aged 30 to 39 with COVID-19, enrolled during active disease.

This chain joins TRBV14 and TRBJ1-1; a weak D match, TRBD1 (5 bases). Germline V CDR1 and CDR2: SGHDN, FVKESK. The length of the CDR3 is 16 residues. V lost 4 bases to trimming and J lost 4 bases, with 19 bases between them. DNA for the CDR3: TGTGCCAGCAGCCCTTTTGGGGGGTCGGGGGGCACTGAAGCTTTCTTT. This sequence encodes CASSPFGGSGGTEAFF.

The genes are TRBV19 and TRBJ2-6; 10 nucleotides match TRBD1. The CDR3 is made up of 19 amino acids. CDR1 is LNHDA, CDR2 SQIVND, per germline (reference sequence). V was clipped by 5 bases and J by 0 bases; unmatched bases: 10. This CDR3 is CASSATGGWGLSGANVLTF. The CDR3 DNA follows: TGTGCCAGTAGTGCGACAGGGGGCTGGGGTCTCTCTGGGGCCAACGTCCTGACTTTC.

The chain is built from TRBV11-1 and TRBJ2-5; D is perhaps TRBD2 (5 bases). CDR3 size: 12 residues. CDR1 is SGHAT and CDR2 is FQDESV in the germline V gene (reference sequence). Trimming took off 7 bases at V and 2 bases at J, with 8 bases between the two ends. Here the CDR3 reads CASTGLQETQYF. The CDR3 nucleotides read TGTGCCAGCACCGGACTGCAAGAGACCCAGTACTTC.

The chain recombines TRBV4-3 with TRBJ1-4, with TRBD1 matching 7 bases. Germline loops: CDR1 LGHNA, CDR2 YSLEER. The CDR3 has 17 residues. With V trimmed by 4 bases and J by 4 bases, 12 bases remained unmatched. The CDR3 loop is CASSPRKERQGNEKLFF. In DNA, the CDR3 is TGCGCCAGCAGCCCCCGAAAGGAACGACAGGGTAATGAAAAACTGTTTTTT.

This sequence joins TRBV25-1 and TRBJ2-7; no reliable D call. V lost 1 base to trimming and J lost 7 bases, with 11 bases between them. Germline assignment: CDR1 MGHDK and CDR2 SYGVNS. This CDR3 is built from 13 residues. The CDR3 sequence: CASSESVWQEQYF. The CDR3 bases are TGTGCCAGCAGTGAATCCGTTTGGCAGGAGCAGTACTTC.

The chain uses TRBV6-6 and TRBJ1-6, with TRBD1 identical over 10 bases. This CDR3 has 15 residues. CDR1 and CDR2 (germline): MNHNY, SVGAGI (reference sequence). V lost 2 bases, J lost 8 bases, and 3 bases stayed unmatched. The CDR3 sequence: CASSYAGTGDSPLHF. Written as DNA, the CDR3 is TGTGCCAGCAGTTACGCCGGGACAGGGGATTCACCCCTCCACTTT.

The rearrangement joins TRBV6-6 to TRBJ1-5; possibly TRBD1 for D (6 bases). The CDR3 totals 13 residues. Germline lookup yields CDR1 MNHNY and CDR2 SVGAGI (reference sequence). The V and J ends lost 4 bases and 11 bases respectively, with 15 bases between them. The CDR3 reads CASSSRGSGSQHF. The CDR3 DNA reads as TGTGCCAGCAGTTCTAGGGGGAGTGGGTCCCAGCATTTT.

The CDR3 nucleotides are TGTGCCAGCAGTTCCCGGAGGGGGCTAGGCTACACCTTC. Protein product: CASSSRRGLGYTF. The rearrangement links TRBV12-3 or TRBV12-4 to TRBJ1-2; TRBD1 aligns across 7 bases. CDR3 size: 13 residues. J lost 8 bases, V lost 4 bases, and 7 bases had no gene match.

This clone was recorded only once. The chain employs TRBV30 and TRBJ1-4; 7 nucleotides line up with TRBD1. CDR1 and CDR2 (germline): GTSNPN, SVGIG (reference sequence). The CDR3 totals 14 residues. J was trimmed by 5 bases and V by 0 bases; bases with no gene match: 3. CDR3: CAWSVETGNEKLFF. CDR3 bases: TGTGCCTGGAGTGTGGAGACAGGGAATGAAAAACTGTTTTTT.

This chain connects TRBV2 to TRBJ2-5, with D uncertain. Germline assignment: CDR1 SNHLY and CDR2 FYNNEI. There are 13 residues in the CDR3. V lost 7 bases, J lost 1 base, and 10 bases lay in between. CDR3 region: CASKQTSQETQYF. The CDR3, as DNA: TGTGCCAGCAAACAGACCTCCCAAGAGACCCAGTACTTC. The full variable domain, its missing parts supplied by reference TRBV2 and TRBJ2-5, is EPEVTQTPSHQVTQMGQEVILRCVPISNHLYFYWYRQILGQKVEFLVSFYNNEISEKSEIFDDQFSVERPDGSNFTLKIRSTKLEDSAMYFCASKQTSQETQYFGPGTRLLVL.

The chain uses TRBV28 and TRBJ1-3; D unclear. This CDR3 has 15 amino acids. CDR1 is MDHEN and CDR2 is SYDVKM in the germline V gene. With 2 bases removed from V and 7 bases from J, the gap between germline ends came to 15 bases. CDR3 DNA: TGTGCCAGCAGTTTAGGTGGGCTGAATGACAACACCATATATTTT. Protein: CASSLGGLNDNTIYF.

This chain joins TRBV19 and TRBJ1-4; D perhaps matches TRBD1 (6 bases). This CDR3 comprises 15 residues. V dropped 5 bases and J dropped 3 bases, with 13 bases sitting between them. The germline V gene encodes CDR1 LNHDA and CDR2 SQIVND (reference sequence). The DNA of the CDR3 is TGTGCCAGTAGTTGGGGGCTAAGGTCTAATGAAAAACTGTTTTTT. It encodes CASSWGLRSNEKLFF.

The chain couples TRBV5-1 to TRBJ2-2; D perhaps matches TRBD1 (5 bases). The germline gives CDR1 SGHRS, CDR2 YFSETQ. V shed 0 bases and J shed 4 bases, with 10 bases lying between them. The CDR3 runs to 15 residues. The CDR3 here is CASSLGPGITGELFF. The CDR3 DNA is TGCGCCAGCAGCTTGGGACCAGGGATCACCGGGGAGCTGTTTTTT.

This chain links TRBV2 with TRBJ2-3; TRBD2 matches at 11 bases. There are 15 residues in the CDR3. Germline CDR1 reads SNHLY; CDR2 reads FYNNEI. With V trimmed by 6 bases and J by 3 bases, 5 bases remained unmatched. The DNA for the CDR3 is TGTGCCAGCAGCATTAGCGGGGGGGCAACAGATACGCAGTATTTT. This gives the protein CASSISGGATDTQYF.

The J gene is TRBJ1-1, the V gene TRBV13; D not certain. The germline V gene has CDR1 PRHDT and CDR2 FYEKMQ (reference sequence). This CDR3 spans 14 amino acids. Trimming pared 2 bases from V and 4 bases from J, leaving 11 bases between. CDR3 DNA: TGTGCCAGCAGCTTAATTATCGCAGGCACTGAAGCTTTCTTT. Translating gives CASSLIIAGTEAFF.

The V and J genes are TRBV6-1 and TRBJ1-6; unclear D gene. Germline V gene data show CDR1 as MNHNS and CDR2 as SASEGT. V was cut by 0 bases and J by 8 bases, with 8 bases left in between. CDR3 size: 14 residues. CDR3 in amino acids: CASSEARRYSPLHF. The CDR3 coding sequence is TGTGCCAGCAGTGAAGCTCGGAGGTATTCACCCCTCCACTTT.

V usage is TRBV3-1 (or the pseudogene TRBV3-2) and J usage is TRBJ2-3; maybe TRBD2 (5 bases). Trimming pared 4 bases from V and 2 bases from J, leaving 13 bases between. From germline, CDR1 is LGHDT and CDR2 YNNKEL (reference sequence). The CDR3 consists of 15 residues. CDR3 protein: CASSPLSEVTDTQYF. The CDR3 DNA reads TGTGCCAGCAGCCCCCTTAGCGAGGTCACAGATACGCAGTATTTT.

The CDR3 DNA reads as TGTGCCAGCAGTCAAGACAGAGCCTTGGGTGGCTACACCTTC. The encoded protein is CASSQDRALGGYTF. The genes are TRBV28 and TRBJ1-2, with a tentative D call TRBD1 (5 bases). The CDR3 has 14 amino acids. Trimming removed 5 bases at V and 7 bases at J, with 17 bases between. Per germline, CDR1 MDHEN and CDR2 SYDVKM.

V and J are TRBV30 and TRBJ1-5, with a weak D call TRBD1 (5 bases). Trimming pared 5 bases from V and 2 bases from J, leaving 10 bases between. This CDR3 is built from 13 residues. The germline V gene encodes CDR1 GTSNPN and CDR2 SVGIG (reference sequence). The CDR3 reads CAWSKGGNQPQHF. CDR3 nucleotide sequence: TGTGCCTGGTCTAAAGGGGGCAATCAGCCCCAGCATTTT.

V and J are TRBV4-1 and TRBJ1-5; D not certain. The germline V and J ends were trimmed by 1 base and 4 bases, with 11 bases remaining between them. The CDR3 sequence is 15 residues long. The germline V gene encodes CDR1 MGHRA and CDR2 YSYEKL. As DNA, the CDR3 is TGCGCCAGCAGCCAAGTTATCGGTGAAAATCAGCCCCAGCATTTT. Translated, it gives CASSQVIGENQPQHF.

This rearrangement joins TRBV3-1 (or the pseudogene TRBV3-2) to TRBJ1-2; D is ambiguous. This CDR3 is 12 amino acids long. The germline CDR1 and CDR2 sequences are LGHDT and YNNKEL (reference sequence). The germline V and J ends were trimmed by 3 bases and 4 bases, with 6 bases remaining between them. CDR3 loop: CASSHTSYGYTF. Here the CDR3 DNA reads TGTGCCAGCAGCCATACAAGCTATGGCTACACCTTC.

This sequence joins TRBV3-1 (or the pseudogene TRBV3-2) and TRBJ1-2, with 7 bases matching TRBD1. V was clipped by 1 base and J by 8 bases; unmatched bases: 10. The CDR3 is 15 amino acids. Germline CDR1 LGHDT, CDR2 YNNKEL (reference sequence). DNA for the CDR3: TGTGCCAGCAGCCAAGGTCTCTCTTCAGGGGGAGGCTACACCTTC. It specifies CASSQGLSSGGGYTF.

The V and J genes are TRBV5-6 and TRBJ1-2; possibly TRBD1 for D (5 bases). Germline V gives CDR1 SGHDT, CDR2 YYEEEE. Trimming removed 6 bases from V and 5 bases from J, with 23 bases in between. The CDR3 is made up of 16 amino acids. CDR3: CASTGGVDVRIYGYTF. The CDR3 DNA follows: TGTGCCAGCACCGGGGGGGTGGACGTGAGAATTTATGGCTACACCTTC.

The chain uses TRBV5-1 and TRBJ1-3; the D is unclear. The V gene lost 2 bases and the J gene lost 0 bases, with 12 bases spanning the gap. This CDR3 region has 16 residues. Germline V gene sequence: CDR1 SGHRS, CDR2 YFSETQ. CDR3 region: CASSLDMSRSGNTIYF. The CDR3 DNA reads as TGCGCCAGCAGCTTAGACATGTCTCGCTCTGGAAACACCATATATTTT.

The chain has TRBV3-1 (or the pseudogene TRBV3-2) and TRBJ2-7, with TRBD2 identical over 8 bases. The trim removed 1 base at V and 2 bases at J, leaving 4 bases unmatched. CDR1 LGHDT and CDR2 YNNKEL come from the germline V gene (reference sequence). The CDR3 has 15 amino acids. The CDR3 DNA reads TGTGCCAGCAGCCAAGGGGTCGGGGGGGCCTACGAGCAGTACGTC. As protein: CASSQGVGGAYEQYV.

The chain is built from TRBV19 and TRBJ1-2; D is possibly TRBD1 (6 bases). This CDR3 spans 16 amino acids. The ends were cut back, 1 base at V and 0 bases at J, with 12 bases in the middle. The germline V gene has CDR1 LNHDA and CDR2 SQIVND (reference sequence). The CDR3: CASSIGGGAPNYGYTF. The DNA for the CDR3 is TGTGCCAGTAGTATAGGCGGGGGCGCCCCTAACTATGGCTACACCTTC.

V gene TRBV7-3 combines with J gene TRBJ1-5; 7 positions agree with TRBD1. The CDR3 consists of 18 residues. Per the germline V gene, CDR1 is SGHTA and CDR2 is FQGTGA. V shed 2 bases, J shed 0 bases, and the junction held 10 bases outside the gene matches. DNA for the CDR3: TGTGCCAGCAGCTTATCTTTTCCCGGACAGGATAGCAATCAGCCCCAGCATTTT. Its protein is CASSLSFPGQDSNQPQHF.

The chain has TRBV19 and TRBJ2-5, with TRBD1 identical over 8 bases. Germline values: CDR1 LNHDA, CDR2 SQIVND (reference sequence). The CDR3 totals 15 residues. The ends lost 5 bases at V and 5 bases at J; junction bases unmatched: 10. The CDR3 DNA is TGTGCCAGTAGTTCCCCTGGACAGGGTCCGGAGACCCAGTACTTC. Protein product: CASSSPGQGPETQYF.

The gene calls are TRBV6-5 and TRBJ1-2, with D uncertain. The germline V and J ends were trimmed by 6 bases and 9 bases, with 20 bases remaining between them. Germline lookup yields CDR1 MNHEY and CDR2 SVGAGI. The CDR3 contains 14 residues. CDR3 nucleotides: TGTGCCAGCAGGAATCCGGGAGATGGTGGGAGCTACACCTTC. This codes for CASRNPGDGGSYTF.